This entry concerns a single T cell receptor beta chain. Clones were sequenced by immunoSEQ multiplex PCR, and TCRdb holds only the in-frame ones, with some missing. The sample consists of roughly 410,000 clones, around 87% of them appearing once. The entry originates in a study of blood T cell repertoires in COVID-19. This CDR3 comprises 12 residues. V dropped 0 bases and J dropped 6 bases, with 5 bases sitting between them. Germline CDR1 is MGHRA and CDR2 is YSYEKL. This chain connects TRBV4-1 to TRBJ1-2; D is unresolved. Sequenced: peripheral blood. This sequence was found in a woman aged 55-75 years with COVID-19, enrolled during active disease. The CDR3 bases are TGCGCCAGCAGCCAAGAGGGAGATGGCTACACCTTC. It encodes CASSQEGDGYTF.